Shown below are 29 T cell receptor beta chains from a single sample sequenced in a study of patients and donors after allogeneic stem cell transplantation. TCRdb reanalysed the RT-PCR reads using MiXCR and keeps one entry per CDR3 protein. This table holds fewer than 75,000 distinct CDR3 sequences, around 27% found once. The sequenced sample was blood, either unsorted or a sorted T cell fraction (not recorded which). The receptor set was obtained from a human donor who was either an allogeneic HSCT recipient or a stem cell or donor lymphocyte infusion donor (not recorded which). It is not recorded whose cells these are; they may come from a transplant donor.

This clonotype has a handful of counts. This chain links TRBV6-2 or TRBV6-3 with TRBJ1-4, with D tentatively TRBD1 (6 bases). Per the germline V gene, CDR1 is MNHEY and CDR2 is SVGEGT. CDR3 length equals 15 residues. Trimming removed 6 bases from V and 2 bases from J, with 13 bases in between. DNA for the CDR3: TGTGCCAGCAGGACCGTCCAGGGGACTAATGAAAAACTGTTTTTT. Residues: CASRTVQGTNEKLFF.

This clonotype was detected a few times. The chain recombines TRBV12-3 or TRBV12-4 with TRBJ2-7; TRBD1 matches 10 bases. This CDR3 is 13 amino acids long. V gave up 6 bases and J gave up 5 bases; unmatched junction bases: 4. The CDR3 DNA reads TGTGCCAGCAGGTGGACAGGGGGTGACGAGCAGTACTTC. It is translated as CASRWTGGDEQYF.

V usage is TRBV7-9 and J usage is TRBJ1-4; the D gene is possibly TRBD1 (6 bases). CDR3 length: 15 residues. The V gene lost 4 bases and the J gene lost 4 bases, with 13 bases spanning the gap. Germline V lookup: CDR1 SEHNR, CDR2 FQNEAQ (reference sequence). CDR3 coding DNA: TGTGCCAGCAGCTCTCCGGGACACCTTAATGAAAAACTGTTTTTT. It yields the protein CASSSPGHLNEKLFF. The full variable domain, completed using reference TRBV7-9 and TRBJ1-4, is DTGVSQNPRHKITKRGQNVTFRCDPISEHNRLYWYRQTLGQGPEFLTYFQNEAQLEKSRLLSDRFSAERPKGSFSTLEIQRTEQGDSAMYLCASSSPGHLNEKLFFGSGTQLSVL.

The chain joins TRBV18 to TRBJ2-1; D is ambiguous. The germline CDR1 and CDR2 sequences are KGHSH and LQKENI. Deletions cut 6 bases from V and 5 bases from J, with 8 bases between. This CDR3 has 12 residues. CDR3 DNA: TGTGCCAGCTCTGCTCAGGACAATGAGCAGTTCTTC. It codes for CASSAQDNEQFF.

This clonotype has only one observation. The chain joins TRBV20-1 to TRBJ2-1, with 10 bases lining up with TRBD2. Germline V lookup: CDR1 DFQATT, CDR2 SNEGSKA (reference sequence). Trimming at V came to 8 bases and at J to 6 bases, leaving 16 bases not matched to a gene. The CDR3 is made up of 16 amino acids. Here the CDR3 reads CSYPGTSGEGINEQFF. CDR3 DNA: TGCAGTTATCCGGGAACTAGCGGGGAAGGGATCAATGAGCAGTTCTTC.

The rearrangement joins TRBV12-3 or TRBV12-4 to TRBJ2-3; TRBD2 matches 9 bases. After removal of 6 bases from V and 2 bases from J, the junction contained 6 bases not matched to a gene. This CDR3 comprises 15 residues. Here the CDR3 DNA reads TGTGCCAGCAGCCAGACTAGCGGTTTCACAGATACGCAGTATTTT. Amino acid sequence: CASSQTSGFTDTQYF.

The V and J genes are TRBV6-1 and TRBJ1-1, with D hard to call. Trimming removed 8 bases from V and 0 bases from J, with 10 bases in between. CDR1 MNHNS and CDR2 SASEGT come from the germline V gene. The CDR3 is made up of 13 amino acids. The CDR3 sequence: CASDKRMNTEAFF. For the CDR3, the DNA is TGTGCCAGCGACAAACGCATGAACACTGAAGCTTTCTTT.

This clonotype was recorded at least ten times. This chain connects TRBV7-2 to TRBJ2-5; D uncertain. Germline V CDR1 and CDR2: SGHTA, FQGNSA. The V and J ends lost 5 bases and 2 bases respectively, with 9 bases between them. The CDR3 extends over 13 amino acids. In DNA, the CDR3 is TGTGCCAGCAGCCGCGGTTGGCAAGAGACCCAGTACTTC. Protein product: CASSRGWQETQYF.

This sequence joins TRBV24-1 and TRBJ2-3, with a tentative D call TRBD1 (7 bases). Germline values: CDR1 KGHDR, CDR2 SFDVKD. The CDR3 covers 14 residues. Trimming took 4 bases from V and 6 from J, leaving 13 bases between them. CDR3: CATSEGGGVDTQYF. CDR3 DNA: TGTGCCACCAGTGAAGGAGGGGGCGTGGATACGCAGTATTTT.

This rearrangement joins TRBV28 to TRBJ2-3; D call uncertain. The length of the CDR3 is 15 residues. V lost 4 bases and J 0 bases, leaving 11 bases between the germline ends. CDR1 is MDHEN and CDR2 is SYDVKM in the germline V gene. This CDR3 reads CASSWIRVSTDTQYF. CDR3 DNA: TGTGCCAGCAGTTGGATCCGAGTAAGCACAGATACGCAGTATTTT.

The chain has TRBV6-1 and TRBJ2-3, with D tentatively TRBD2 (6 bases). Trimming took off 1 base at V and 1 base at J, with 12 bases between the two ends. Germline CDR1 is MNHNS and CDR2 is SASEGT. This CDR3 is 16 amino acids long. The CDR3 DNA follows: TGTGCCAGCAGTGAAGGACTAGTCTCCGGCACAGATACGCAGTATTTT. Encoded protein: CASSEGLVSGTDTQYF.

This rearrangement joins TRBV19 to TRBJ2-3; D is unclear. The CDR3 has 14 residues. Germline CDR1 LNHDA, CDR2 SQIVND (reference sequence). The ends were cut back, 5 bases at V and 6 bases at J, with 15 bases in the middle. CDR3 in DNA: TGTGCCAGTAGTGCCCGGCCCCGTGCGGATACGCAGTATTTT. Its translation is CASSARPRADTQYF.

The V call is TRBV10-3, the J call TRBJ2-1; 7 bases agree with TRBD1. V shed 3 bases, J shed 3 bases, and the junction held 5 bases outside the gene matches. Germline V gives CDR1 ENHRY, CDR2 SYGVKD. The CDR3 sequence is 15 residues long. CDR3 in amino acids: CAISDGDRDYNEQFF. In DNA, the CDR3 is TGTGCCATCAGTGATGGAGACAGGGACTACAATGAGCAGTTCTTC.

The rearrangement uses TRBV29-1 and TRBJ2-1; 10 bases are a match to TRBD2. The CDR3 has 14 amino acids. Trimming removed 6 bases from V and 6 bases from J; junction bases left unmatched: 8. Germline V gene lookup returns CDR1 SQVTM and CDR2 ANQGSEA. The CDR3 reads CSVFGSGGFNEQFF. Here the CDR3 DNA reads TGCAGCGTCTTCGGTAGCGGGGGGTTCAATGAGCAGTTCTTC.

The rearrangement uses TRBV14 and TRBJ2-7; the D gene is possibly TRBD1 (5 bases). The CDR3 is made up of 15 amino acids. Germline assignment: CDR1 SGHDN and CDR2 FVKESK. V lost 6 bases, J lost 2 bases, and 17 bases lay in between. In nucleotides, the CDR3 is TGTGCCAGCAGAAATCGGGTTATCAGGGCCTACGAGCAGTACTTC. Protein sequence: CASRNRVIRAYEQYF.

This clonotype was detected only a few times. The rearrangement uses TRBV6-2 or TRBV6-3 and TRBJ1-4, with D possibly being TRBD1 (5 bases). Trimming shortened V by 6 bases and J by 0 bases, and 8 bases separated the two germline ends. CDR3 length: 14 amino acids. Germline V lookup: CDR1 MNHEY, CDR2 SVGEGT. The CDR3 bases are TGTGCCAGCAGCTCGACAGCAACTAATGAAAAACTGTTTTTT. Amino acid sequence: CASSSTATNEKLFF.

The rearrangement uses TRBV5-1 and TRBJ2-7, with D possibly being TRBD1 or TRBD2 (5 bases each). V lost 4 bases, J lost 2 bases, and 16 bases lay in between. This CDR3 contains 15 residues. CDR1 is SGHRS, CDR2 YFSETQ, per germline. CDR3 in DNA: TGCGCCAGCAGCCCCGGGGCAGTACCGACCTACGAGCAGTACTTC. Translating it yields CASSPGAVPTYEQYF.

The rearrangement links TRBV4-1 to TRBJ1-3; possible D gene TRBD1, 6 bases. The germline V and J ends were trimmed by 2 bases and 3 bases, with 14 bases remaining between them. This CDR3 comprises 16 residues. CDR1 is MGHRA and CDR2 is YSYEKL in the germline V gene. The CDR3 coding sequence is TGCGCCAGCAGCCAACCTCCGATCAGGGGTGGAAACACCATATATTTT. Residues: CASSQPPIRGGNTIYF.

This clonotype was counted many times. The V and J genes are TRBV28 and TRBJ1-1; no definite D call. Germline CDR1 MDHEN, CDR2 SYDVKM. V was trimmed by 5 bases and J by 0 bases, leaving 10 bases between them. The CDR3 runs 14 residues. The CDR3 coding sequence is TGTGCCAGCAGTCTCAGGACGGTGAACACTGAAGCTTTCTTT. Protein product: CASSLRTVNTEAFF.

This clonotype came up a few times. This chain uses TRBV5-1 with TRBJ1-1, with D perhaps matching TRBD1 (6 bases). CDR1 SGHRS and CDR2 YFSETQ come from the germline V gene. There are 14 residues in the CDR3. Trimming took off 0 bases at V and 11 bases at J, with 17 bases between the two ends. CDR3 in amino acids: CASSLGQAAPRAFF. The CDR3 DNA follows: TGCGCCAGCAGCTTGGGACAGGCCGCTCCAAGGGCTTTCTTT. Complete variable domain (other parts from reference TRBV5-1 and TRBJ1-1): KAGVTQTPRYLIKTRGQQVTLSCSPISGHRSVSWYQQTPGQGLQFLFEYFSETQRNKGNFPGRFSGRQFSNSRSEMNVSTLELGDSALYLCASSLGQAAPRAFFGQGTRLTVV.

This clonotype occurred a few times. The chain combines TRBV11-2 with TRBJ1-1; D is perhaps TRBD1 (6 bases). V was pared by 2 bases and J by 0 bases, with 16 bases between. CDR1 and CDR2 (germline): SGHAT, FQNNGV. The CDR3 totals 17 residues. The CDR3 coding sequence is TGTGCCAGCAGCTTAACCGGGAGGGGGGCGGTGAACACTGAAGCTTTCTTT. Translation gives CASSLTGRGAVNTEAFF.

V usage is TRBV25-1 and J usage is TRBJ1-1; TRBD1 aligns across 10 bases. The V gene end was trimmed by 9 bases and the J gene end by 5 bases; junction bases not matched to a gene: 6. The CDR3 length is 13 residues. The germline gives CDR1 MGHDK, CDR2 SYGVNS. CDR3 sequence reads: CASSGQGDTEAFF. The CDR3 nucleotides read TGTGCCAGTTCCGGACAGGGGGATACTGAAGCTTTCTTT.

This rearrangement joins TRBV7-2 to TRBJ1-1; 7 nucleotides agree with TRBD1. Germline loops: CDR1 SGHTA, CDR2 FQGNSA. CDR3 size: 16 residues. V shed 2 bases, J shed 4 bases, and the junction held 10 bases outside the gene matches. This CDR3 is CASSLRARGSFTEAFF. For the CDR3, the DNA is TGTGCCAGCAGCTTAAGGGCCAGGGGGTCTTTCACTGAAGCTTTCTTT. Using reference TRBV7-2 and TRBJ1-1 for the parts outside the CDR3, the full variable domain is GAGVSQSPSNKVTEKGKDVELRCDPISGHTALYWYRQSLGQGLEFLIYFQGNSAPDKSGLPSDRFSAERTGGSVSTLTIQRTQQEDSAVYLCASSLRARGSFTEAFFGQGTRLTVV.

CDR3 region: CASGWTVLGTQYF. CDR3 coding DNA: TGTGCCAGCGGGTGGACAGTTCTGGGTACGCAGTATTTT. This chain uses TRBV12-3 or TRBV12-4 with TRBJ2-3; tentative D call: TRBD1 (6 bases). The CDR3 runs to 13 residues. V dropped 8 bases and J dropped 8 bases, with 17 bases sitting between them.

This clonotype was detected only a few times. This chain links TRBV7-2 with TRBJ1-1; D might be TRBD1 (5 bases). Germline CDR1 is SGHTA and CDR2 is FQGNSA. Deletions cut 5 bases from V and 2 bases from J, with 12 bases between. The CDR3 consists of 14 residues. The CDR3 reads CASSPPDRNTEAFF. DNA for the CDR3: TGTGCCAGCAGCCCACCCGACAGAAACACTGAAGCTTTCTTT.

This clonotype was detected only a few times. This chain joins TRBV5-1 and TRBJ2-4; TRBD1 agrees at 7 bases. This CDR3 is built from 13 residues. Trimming at V came to 7 bases and at J to 1 base, leaving 2 bases not matched to a gene. Germline loops: CDR1 SGHRS, CDR2 YFSETQ. CDR3 sequence: CASSTGAKNIQYF. Here the CDR3 DNA reads TGCGCCAGCTCGACAGGGGCCAAAAACATTCAGTACTTC.

This clonotype was recorded once. The gene calls are TRBV3-1 and TRBJ2-3; 10 bases align to TRBD2. Germline-derived CDR1 and CDR2 are LGHDT and YNNKEL (reference sequence). V gave up 6 bases and J gave up 1 base; unmatched junction bases: 7. This CDR3 has 16 residues. The CDR3 nucleotides are TGTGCCAGCAGAAATAGCGGGAGGAAGGGCACAGATACGCAGTATTTT. Translating it yields CASRNSGRKGTDTQYF.

This chain uses TRBV5-1 with TRBJ1-1; 9 positions agree with TRBD1. CDR1 SGHRS and CDR2 YFSETQ come from the germline V gene. This CDR3 comprises 16 residues. V was pared by 5 bases and J by 1 base, with 9 bases of the junction left unmatched. CDR3 in amino acids: CASSYGQGPSNTEAFF. The CDR3, as DNA: TGCGCCAGCAGTTATGGACAGGGGCCGTCGAACACTGAAGCTTTCTTT.

This sequence joins TRBV11-2 and TRBJ1-5; no definite D call. CDR1 SGHAT and CDR2 FQNNGV come from the germline V gene. V was trimmed by 1 base and J by 0 bases, leaving 10 bases between them. This CDR3 spans 16 amino acids. The CDR3 reads CASSLGHSNSNQPQHF. The CDR3 bases are TGTGCCAGCAGCTTAGGGCACAGCAATAGCAATCAGCCCCAGCATTTT.